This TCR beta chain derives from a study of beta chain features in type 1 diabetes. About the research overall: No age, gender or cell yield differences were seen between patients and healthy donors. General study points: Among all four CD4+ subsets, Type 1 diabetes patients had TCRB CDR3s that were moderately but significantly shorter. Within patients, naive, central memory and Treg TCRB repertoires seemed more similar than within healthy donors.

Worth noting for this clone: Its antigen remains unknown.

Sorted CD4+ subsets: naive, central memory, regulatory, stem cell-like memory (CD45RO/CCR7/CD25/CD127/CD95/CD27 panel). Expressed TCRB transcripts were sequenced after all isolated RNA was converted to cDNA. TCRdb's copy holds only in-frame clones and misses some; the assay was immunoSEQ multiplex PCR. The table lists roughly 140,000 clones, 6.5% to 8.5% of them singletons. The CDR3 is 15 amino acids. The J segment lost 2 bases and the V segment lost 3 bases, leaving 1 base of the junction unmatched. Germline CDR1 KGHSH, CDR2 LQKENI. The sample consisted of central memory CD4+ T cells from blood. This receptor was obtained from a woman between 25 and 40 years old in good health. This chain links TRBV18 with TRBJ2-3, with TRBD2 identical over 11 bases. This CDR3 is CASSPTSGNTDTQYF. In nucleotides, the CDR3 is TGTGCCAGCTCACCGACTAGCGGGAACACAGATACGCAGTATTTT.